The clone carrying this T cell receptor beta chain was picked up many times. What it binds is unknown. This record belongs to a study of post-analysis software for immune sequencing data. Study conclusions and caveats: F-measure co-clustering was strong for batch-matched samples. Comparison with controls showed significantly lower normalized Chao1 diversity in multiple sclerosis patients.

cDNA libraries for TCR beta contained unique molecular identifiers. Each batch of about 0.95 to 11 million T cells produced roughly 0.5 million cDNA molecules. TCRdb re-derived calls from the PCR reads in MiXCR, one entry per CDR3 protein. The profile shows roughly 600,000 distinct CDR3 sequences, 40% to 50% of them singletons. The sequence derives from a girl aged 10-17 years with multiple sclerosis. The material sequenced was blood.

The CDR3 sequence: CASSWTSGYNEQFF. The CDR3 nucleotides read TGTGCCAGCAGTTGGACTAGCGGGTACAATGAGCAGTTCTTC. The chain couples TRBV12-3 or TRBV12-4 to TRBJ2-1; 11 bases fit TRBD2. The V and J ends lost 4 bases and 4 bases, in that order; junction bases with no gene match: 0. The CDR3 has 14 residues.